This passage covers 21 T cell receptor beta chains from one sample sequenced in a study of blood T cell repertoires in COVID-19. Profiled with immunoSEQ multiplex PCR; TCRdb holds only in-frame clones, not every one. The sample has 200,000 to 250,000 clones, more than 75% seen once. The specimen sequenced was peripheral blood. These receptors all stem from a woman aged 25 to 39 who had recovered from COVID-19.

This chain uses TRBV19 with TRBJ2-3, with D possibly TRBD2 on 6 matching bases. CDR3 size: 15 residues. Germline V gives CDR1 LNHDA, CDR2 SQIVND (reference sequence). V lost 3 bases and J lost 4, with 14 bases in between. The CDR3 nucleotides read TGTGCCAGTAGTATCGCTAGCGCCCGTGCAGATACGCAGTATTTT. Its translation is CASSIASARADTQYF.

This clone showed up many times. The V gene is TRBV7-8, the J gene TRBJ2-2; D is perhaps TRBD1 (5 bases). The germline V and J ends were trimmed by 8 bases and 3 bases, with 16 bases remaining between them. Germline CDR1 reads SGHVS; CDR2 reads FQNEAQ. CDR3 length equals 15 residues. CDR3 in amino acids: CASGARGADTGELFF. CDR3 sequence (DNA): TGTGCCAGCGGCGCCCGTGGGGCGGACACCGGGGAGCTGTTTTTT.

This sequence joins TRBV5-4 and TRBJ2-3, with 7 bases matching TRBD2. CDR1 and CDR2 from the germline V gene are SGHNT and YYREEE (reference sequence). After removal of 0 bases from V and 0 bases from J, the junction contained 4 bases not matched to a gene. The CDR3 has 16 residues. The CDR3 reads CASSLGGGGSTDTQYF. Written as DNA, the CDR3 is TGTGCCAGCAGCTTGGGGGGCGGGGGTAGCACAGATACGCAGTATTTT.

The chain carries TRBV6-5 and TRBJ1-2, with TRBD1 matching 9 bases. The V segment lost 6 bases and the J segment 5 bases; nucleotides outside the gene matches: 10. The CDR3 has 15 amino acids. CDR1 MNHEY and CDR2 SVGAGI come from the germline V gene. The CDR3 nucleotides read TGTGCCAGCAGAGGGAGACAGGGGGAGAGGTATGGCTACACCTTC. Its translation is CASRGRQGERYGYTF.

A single count supports this clone. Additional DNA sequences in this sample encode the identical CDR3. This rearrangement joins TRBV5-1 to TRBJ2-7; D might be TRBD1 (6 bases). Germline V CDR1 and CDR2: SGHRS, YFSETQ. The CDR3 loop spans 12 amino acids. Between the trimmed V and J ends, which lost 0 bases and 6 bases, there was a span of 7 bases. CDR3 sequence reads: CASSLGGGEQYF. The CDR3 DNA is TGCGCCAGCAGCTTGGGAGGGGGCGAGCAGTACTTC. Supplemented by reference TRBV5-1 and TRBJ2-7, the full variable domain reads KAGVTQTPRYLIKTRGQQVTLSCSPISGHRSVSWYQQTPGQGLQFLFEYFSETQRNKGNFPGRFSGRQFSNSRSEMNVSTLELGDSALYLCASSLGGGEQYFGPGTRLTVT.

This chain uses TRBV5-6 with TRBJ1-2, with 7 bases matching TRBD1. This CDR3 has 13 amino acids. V trimming: 9 bases; J trimming: 4 bases; junction bases outside the gene matches: 9. Germline CDR1 is SGHDT and CDR2 is YYEEEE. The CDR3 loop is CATRPKGAYGYTF. The CDR3 nucleotides read TGTGCCACCAGACCTAAGGGGGCCTATGGCTACACCTTC.

The J gene is TRBJ2-7, the V gene TRBV29-1; 7 bases map to TRBD2. Germline loops: CDR1 SQVTM, CDR2 ANQGSEA. V was clipped by 4 bases and J by 6 bases; unmatched bases: 15. This CDR3 spans 15 amino acids. The CDR3 bases are TGCAGCGTTGTGGGAGGGAACGCCCCGTCTGGCGAGCAGTACTTC. Translated: CSVVGGNAPSGEQYF.

The CDR3 region has the DNA TGTGCCAGCAGACCTGAGGGTTTCACTGAAGCTTTCTTT. The encoded protein is CASRPEGFTEAFF. The chain is built from TRBV6-2 or TRBV6-3 and TRBJ1-1; D is uncertain. Germline values: CDR1 MNHEY, CDR2 SVGEGT. V was clipped by 6 bases and J by 4 bases, with 12 bases between them. This CDR3 region has 13 residues.

The V and J genes are TRBV5-1 and TRBJ1-3; 7 nucleotides align to TRBD1. V shed 2 bases and J 5 bases; nucleotides not matched to a gene: 4. The CDR3 is 14 residues long. In germline, CDR1 is SGHRS, CDR2 YFSETQ. In DNA form, the CDR3 reads TGCGCCAGCAGCTTACCGGGACAGCGAAACACCATATATTTT. Translating it yields CASSLPGQRNTIYF.

The chain has TRBV5-4 and TRBJ2-1, with 7 nucleotides matching TRBD1. The CDR3 loop spans 15 amino acids. Trimming removed 2 bases from V and 2 bases from J; junction bases left unmatched: 4. The germline gives CDR1 SGHNT, CDR2 YYREEE (reference sequence). CDR3 residues: CASSLWQGAYNEQFF. The DNA of the CDR3 is TGTGCCAGCAGCTTATGGCAGGGGGCCTACAATGAGCAGTTCTTC.

Comment on this clone: This same CDR3 is encoded by further DNA sequences in the sample. This chain uses TRBV3-1 (or the pseudogene TRBV3-2) with TRBJ1-2; 8 bases line up with TRBD1. Germline V gene sequence: CDR1 LGHDT, CDR2 YNNKEL (reference sequence). The CDR3 is 14 amino acids. The V and J ends lost 4 bases and 2 bases, in that order; junction bases with no gene match: 3. Here the CDR3 reads CASSPQGANYGYTF. CDR3 bases: TGTGCCAGCAGCCCCCAGGGGGCCAACTATGGCTACACCTTC.

This sequence joins TRBV6-5 and TRBJ2-7; 8 bases are shared with TRBD1. V was pared by 4 bases and J by 4 bases, with 6 bases of the junction left unmatched. The V gene's germline CDR1 is MNHEY and CDR2 SVGAGI. The CDR3 has 14 residues. CDR3 DNA: TGTGCCAGCAGTTGGCGGACAGGGCAATACGAGCAGTACTTC. Its translation is CASSWRTGQYEQYF.

Notes on this clone: Within the sample, other DNA sequences also encode this same CDR3. The chain is built from TRBV5-6 and TRBJ2-3; perhaps TRBD2 as D (6 bases). The CDR3 sequence is 13 residues long. Germline V CDR1 and CDR2: SGHDT, YYEEEE. Trimming stripped 0 bases from V and 6 bases from J, with 8 bases between. The CDR3 sequence is CASSLAGGDTQYF. DNA of the CDR3: TGTGCCAGCAGCTTGGCTGGGGGGGATACGCAGTATTTT.

The CDR3 protein is CASSLTSGHPRLYGYTF. CDR3 bases: TGTGCCAGCAGCCTGACTTCGGGACACCCCAGGCTCTATGGCTACACCTTC. The chain combines TRBV3-1 (or the pseudogene TRBV3-2) with TRBJ1-2; a possible D gene is TRBD1 (6 bases). This CDR3 contains 17 residues. Germline V lookup: CDR1 LGHDT, CDR2 YNNKEL (reference sequence). Trimming removed 4 bases from V and 4 bases from J, with 22 bases in between.

The genes are TRBV5-1 and TRBJ2-2, with 7 bases aligning to TRBD1. Losses at the gene ends were 4 bases for V and 0 bases for J; bases not matched to a gene: 9. The CDR3 contains 17 residues. Germline-derived CDR1 and CDR2 are SGHRS and YFSETQ. The CDR3 loop reads CASSPTRDSPNTGELFF. In DNA form, the CDR3 reads TGCGCCAGCAGCCCGACCCGGGACAGCCCGAACACCGGGGAGCTGTTTTTT.

The V and J genes are TRBV29-1 and TRBJ2-5; 11 nucleotides agree with TRBD2. The V segment lost 4 bases and the J segment 5 bases; nucleotides outside the gene matches: 9. The CDR3 consists of 15 residues. Germline V gene lookup returns CDR1 SQVTM and CDR2 ANQGSEA. CDR3 amino acids: CSVVVSGGAFETQYF. The CDR3 coding sequence is TGCAGCGTTGTGGTTAGCGGGGGGGCCTTTGAGACCCAGTACTTC. Full variable domain (rest looked up from reference TRBV29-1 and TRBJ2-5): SAVISQKPSRDICQRGTSLTIQCQVDSQVTMMFWYRQQPGQSLTLIATANQGSEATYESGFVIDKFPISRPNLTFSTLTVSNMSPEDSSIYLCSVVVSGGAFETQYFGPGTRLLVL.

The chain recombines TRBV11-2 with TRBJ2-5, with 12 bases aligning to TRBD2. The germline CDR1 and CDR2 sequences are SGHAT and FQNNGV. The CDR3 has 16 amino acids. V dropped 0 bases and J dropped 2; count of bases not matched to a gene: 1. In DNA, the CDR3 is TGTGCCAGCAGCTTAGAACTAGCGGGGGGACAAGAGACCCAGTACTTC. Residues: CASSLELAGGQETQYF.

J is TRBJ2-1 and V is TRBV5-1; D perhaps matches TRBD2 (5 bases). The germline gives CDR1 SGHRS, CDR2 YFSETQ. CDR3 length: 17 residues. Trimming shortened V by 1 base and J by 1 base, and 15 bases separated the two germline ends. The CDR3 DNA reads as TGCGCCAGCAGCTTGAGCGAAAGCGGTCAATCCTACAATGAGCAGTTCTTC. This codes for CASSLSESGQSYNEQFF.

The V gene is TRBV7-9, the J gene TRBJ2-7; 10 nucleotides match TRBD2. Looked up from germline, CDR1 is SEHNR and CDR2 is FQNEAQ (reference sequence). The junction had 4 bases not matched to a gene; V was cut back by 5 bases and J by 3 bases. This CDR3 spans 14 amino acids. The CDR3 nucleotides read TGTGCCAGCAGCATTAGCGGGGGGTACTACGAGCAGTACTTC. This codes for CASSISGGYYEQYF.

V is TRBV27 and J is TRBJ2-1; D possibly corresponds to TRBD1 (7 bases). Trimming pared 6 bases from V and 8 bases from J, leaving 23 bases between. This CDR3 region has 16 residues. From germline, CDR1 is MNHEY and CDR2 SMNVEV (reference sequence). CDR3 sequence (DNA): TGTGCCAGCAGCCTGCGCGGCAGGGGGGTTTTGGATGAGCAGTTCTTC. This sequence encodes CASSLRGRGVLDEQFF.

This chain connects TRBV19 to TRBJ2-3; TRBD2 agrees at 8 bases. Unmatched junction bases numbered 9, after V lost 5 bases and J lost 2 bases. The CDR3 contains 16 residues. Germline CDR1 reads LNHDA; CDR2 reads SQIVND (reference sequence). DNA of the CDR3: TGTGCCAGTAGTGCCTCCCGGGGGGGGGTCACAGATACGCAGTATTTT. Translating gives CASSASRGGVTDTQYF.